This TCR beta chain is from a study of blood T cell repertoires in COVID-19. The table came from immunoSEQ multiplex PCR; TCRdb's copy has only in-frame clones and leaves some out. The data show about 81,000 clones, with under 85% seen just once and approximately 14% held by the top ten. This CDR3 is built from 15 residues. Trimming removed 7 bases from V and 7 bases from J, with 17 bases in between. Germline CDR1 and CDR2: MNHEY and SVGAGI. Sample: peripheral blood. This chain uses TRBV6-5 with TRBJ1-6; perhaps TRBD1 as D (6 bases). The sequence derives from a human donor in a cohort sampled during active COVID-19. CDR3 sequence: CASKGGGSENSPLHF. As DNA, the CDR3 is TGTGCCAGCAAGGGGGGGGGTTCGGAAAATTCACCCCTCCACTTT.